This T cell receptor (beta chain) was recorded in a study of CD4 T cells in relation to SARS-CoV-2 and coronaviruses. As to this clone: Its antigen remains unknown.

Method: immunoSEQ multiplex PCR; TCRdb's copy keeps in-frame clones and lacks some. The sample yields tens of thousands of clones, 76% seen once. Germline V lookup: CDR1 SGDLS, CDR2 YYNGEE. This CDR3 spans 16 amino acids. V shed 0 bases and J 5 bases; nucleotides not matched to a gene: 6. CD4+ T cells from unexposed donors were obtained before the COVID-19 pandemic (2011-2018). CD4+ T cells were isolated from the cells after roughly 11 days of culture. This sequence originates from a human donor in good health. The sequenced sample consisted of CD4+ T cells from PBMCs, cultured in vitro. The rearrangement links TRBV9 to TRBJ2-3; 10 bases are a match to TRBD2. The CDR3 protein is CASSVGLAGEVDTQYF. CDR3 nucleotides: TGTGCCAGCAGCGTAGGGCTAGCGGGAGAGGTAGATACGCAGTATTTT.